The source of this TCR beta chain is a study of T cells in Graves' hyperthyroidism and ophthalmopathy. Subjects with ophthalmopathy showed a Clinical Activity Score no lower than 3, a NOSPECS grade no lower than 4, and a duration shorter than 3 months. Study-wide results and limits: Most thyroid-expanded clonotypes above 0.001 were also found in blood.

Researchers took RNA transcripts and amplified the TCR beta CDR3 regions from them. Researchers ran a first-round RT-PCR on the TCR CDR3 using the HTBI primer set. TCRdb recomputed calls from the multiplex PCR reads with MiXCR, one row per CDR3 protein. This sample carries hundreds of thousands of distinct CDR3 sequences, roughly 14% of them seen once, and the ten largest clones take 3.5% to 4.5%. This clonotype was seen ten or more times. Antigen specificity is unknown. Trimming removed 5 bases from V and 7 bases from J, with 14 bases in between. Germline loops: CDR1 LGHNT, CDR2 FRNRAP. The CDR3 has 13 residues.

V is TRBV12-5 and J is TRBJ2-5; D remains ambiguous. The clonotype was recovered from a woman between 40 and 50 years old with Graves' ophthalmopathy. Specimen: blood. This chain's CDR3 is CASGPDLRRTQYF. CDR3 nucleotide sequence: TGTGCTAGTGGTCCGGACCTCCGAAGGACCCAGTACTTC. Combining the CDR3 with reference TRBV12-5 and TRBJ2-5 gives the whole variable domain DARVTQTPRHKVTEMGQEVTMRCQPILGHNTVFWYRQTMMQGLELLAYFRNRAPLDDSGMPKDRFSAEMPDATLATLKIQPSEPRDSAVYFCASGPDLRRTQYFGPGTRLLVL.